This TCR beta chain is drawn from a study of regulatory T cells in long-lasting Graves disease. Time point noted: newly diagnosed GD, antithyroid drugs for less than 3 months. PBMCs were the source of the RNA used for TCR sequencing. Libraries of TCR beta came from iRepertoire HTBI primers plus Arm-PCR of CDR3 regions. TCRdb re-called the multiplex PCR reads with MiXCR, one entry per CDR3 protein. Of about 360,000 distinct CDR3 sequences in the sample, about 17% are singletons; the top ten hold 20%. The CDR3 spans 14 residues. In germline, CDR1 is LNHDA, CDR2 SQIVND (reference sequence). V dropped 3 bases and J dropped 6 bases, with 12 bases sitting between them. This clonotype showed up just a few times. This sample was shared with a second study, whose subject was T cells in Graves' hyperthyroidism and ophthalmopathy.

The material was peripheral blood mononuclear cells (PBMCs), obtained at new diagnosis, from a patient treated with antithyroid drugs. The clonotype was recovered from a woman aged 18-30 years with Graves disease. The chain employs TRBV19 and TRBJ2-4; possibly TRBD2 for D (5 bases). The chain's CDR3 is CASSIRVGLNIQYF. In nucleotides, the CDR3 is TGTGCCAGTAGTATTCGGGTCGGACTAAACATTCAGTACTTC.